This TCR beta chain comes out of a study of blood T cell repertoires in COVID-19. Looking at the study overall: In each case, the material was cDNA or gDNA derived from T cells, B-cell-depleted T cells, or PBMCs.

Profiled with immunoSEQ multiplex PCR; TCRdb holds only in-frame clones, not every one. The top ten clones hold 0.9% to 1.1% of a sample with about 370,000 clones, approximately 90% of them seen once. Germline CDR1 GTSNPN, CDR2 SVGIG (reference sequence). The length of the CDR3 is 16 residues. Trimming removed 3 bases from V and 7 bases from J; junction bases left unmatched: 16. Source material: PBMCs or T cells enriched from blood (not recorded which). This receptor was taken from a man aged 18 to 30 who had recovered from COVID-19. The chain uses TRBV30 and TRBJ2-7, with 9 positions matching TRBD2. CDR3 nucleotide sequence: TGTGCCTGGAGCAAGACGGGGGCTAGCGGGATGAGGGAGCAGTACTTC. Its translation is CAWSKTGASGMREQYF.